This T cell receptor (beta chain) was retrieved from a study of T cell repertoires in cytomegalovirus infection. Trimming stripped 3 bases from V and 0 bases from J, with 18 bases between. The CDR3 is 18 residues long. The germline gives CDR1 SNHLY, CDR2 FYNNEI. Worth noting for this clonotype: The target antigen is unknown.

One entry per CDR3 protein, called by TCRdb with MiXCR from the reads. Of about 480,000 distinct CDR3 sequences in the sample, around 30% were seen once. The rearrangement joins TRBV2 to TRBJ2-1; maybe TRBD2 (5 bases). The material sequenced was cultured PBMCs, taken from culture after CMV antigen stimulation. The clonotype was recovered from a human donor in good health (CMV status not recorded). Some clones in this sample may be carry-over from other donors' samples. This CDR3 is CASSEGATRGSSYNEQFF. CDR3 sequence (DNA): TGTGCCAGCAGTGAGGGTGCGACTCGCGGGTCCTCCTACAATGAGCAGTTCTTC. The full variable domain, completed using reference TRBV2 and TRBJ2-1, is EPEVTQTPSHQVTQMGQEVILRCVPISNHLYFYWYRQILGQKVEFLVSFYNNEISEKSEIFDDQFSVERPDGSNFTLKIRSTKLEDSAMYFCASSEGATRGSSYNEQFFGPGTRLTVL.